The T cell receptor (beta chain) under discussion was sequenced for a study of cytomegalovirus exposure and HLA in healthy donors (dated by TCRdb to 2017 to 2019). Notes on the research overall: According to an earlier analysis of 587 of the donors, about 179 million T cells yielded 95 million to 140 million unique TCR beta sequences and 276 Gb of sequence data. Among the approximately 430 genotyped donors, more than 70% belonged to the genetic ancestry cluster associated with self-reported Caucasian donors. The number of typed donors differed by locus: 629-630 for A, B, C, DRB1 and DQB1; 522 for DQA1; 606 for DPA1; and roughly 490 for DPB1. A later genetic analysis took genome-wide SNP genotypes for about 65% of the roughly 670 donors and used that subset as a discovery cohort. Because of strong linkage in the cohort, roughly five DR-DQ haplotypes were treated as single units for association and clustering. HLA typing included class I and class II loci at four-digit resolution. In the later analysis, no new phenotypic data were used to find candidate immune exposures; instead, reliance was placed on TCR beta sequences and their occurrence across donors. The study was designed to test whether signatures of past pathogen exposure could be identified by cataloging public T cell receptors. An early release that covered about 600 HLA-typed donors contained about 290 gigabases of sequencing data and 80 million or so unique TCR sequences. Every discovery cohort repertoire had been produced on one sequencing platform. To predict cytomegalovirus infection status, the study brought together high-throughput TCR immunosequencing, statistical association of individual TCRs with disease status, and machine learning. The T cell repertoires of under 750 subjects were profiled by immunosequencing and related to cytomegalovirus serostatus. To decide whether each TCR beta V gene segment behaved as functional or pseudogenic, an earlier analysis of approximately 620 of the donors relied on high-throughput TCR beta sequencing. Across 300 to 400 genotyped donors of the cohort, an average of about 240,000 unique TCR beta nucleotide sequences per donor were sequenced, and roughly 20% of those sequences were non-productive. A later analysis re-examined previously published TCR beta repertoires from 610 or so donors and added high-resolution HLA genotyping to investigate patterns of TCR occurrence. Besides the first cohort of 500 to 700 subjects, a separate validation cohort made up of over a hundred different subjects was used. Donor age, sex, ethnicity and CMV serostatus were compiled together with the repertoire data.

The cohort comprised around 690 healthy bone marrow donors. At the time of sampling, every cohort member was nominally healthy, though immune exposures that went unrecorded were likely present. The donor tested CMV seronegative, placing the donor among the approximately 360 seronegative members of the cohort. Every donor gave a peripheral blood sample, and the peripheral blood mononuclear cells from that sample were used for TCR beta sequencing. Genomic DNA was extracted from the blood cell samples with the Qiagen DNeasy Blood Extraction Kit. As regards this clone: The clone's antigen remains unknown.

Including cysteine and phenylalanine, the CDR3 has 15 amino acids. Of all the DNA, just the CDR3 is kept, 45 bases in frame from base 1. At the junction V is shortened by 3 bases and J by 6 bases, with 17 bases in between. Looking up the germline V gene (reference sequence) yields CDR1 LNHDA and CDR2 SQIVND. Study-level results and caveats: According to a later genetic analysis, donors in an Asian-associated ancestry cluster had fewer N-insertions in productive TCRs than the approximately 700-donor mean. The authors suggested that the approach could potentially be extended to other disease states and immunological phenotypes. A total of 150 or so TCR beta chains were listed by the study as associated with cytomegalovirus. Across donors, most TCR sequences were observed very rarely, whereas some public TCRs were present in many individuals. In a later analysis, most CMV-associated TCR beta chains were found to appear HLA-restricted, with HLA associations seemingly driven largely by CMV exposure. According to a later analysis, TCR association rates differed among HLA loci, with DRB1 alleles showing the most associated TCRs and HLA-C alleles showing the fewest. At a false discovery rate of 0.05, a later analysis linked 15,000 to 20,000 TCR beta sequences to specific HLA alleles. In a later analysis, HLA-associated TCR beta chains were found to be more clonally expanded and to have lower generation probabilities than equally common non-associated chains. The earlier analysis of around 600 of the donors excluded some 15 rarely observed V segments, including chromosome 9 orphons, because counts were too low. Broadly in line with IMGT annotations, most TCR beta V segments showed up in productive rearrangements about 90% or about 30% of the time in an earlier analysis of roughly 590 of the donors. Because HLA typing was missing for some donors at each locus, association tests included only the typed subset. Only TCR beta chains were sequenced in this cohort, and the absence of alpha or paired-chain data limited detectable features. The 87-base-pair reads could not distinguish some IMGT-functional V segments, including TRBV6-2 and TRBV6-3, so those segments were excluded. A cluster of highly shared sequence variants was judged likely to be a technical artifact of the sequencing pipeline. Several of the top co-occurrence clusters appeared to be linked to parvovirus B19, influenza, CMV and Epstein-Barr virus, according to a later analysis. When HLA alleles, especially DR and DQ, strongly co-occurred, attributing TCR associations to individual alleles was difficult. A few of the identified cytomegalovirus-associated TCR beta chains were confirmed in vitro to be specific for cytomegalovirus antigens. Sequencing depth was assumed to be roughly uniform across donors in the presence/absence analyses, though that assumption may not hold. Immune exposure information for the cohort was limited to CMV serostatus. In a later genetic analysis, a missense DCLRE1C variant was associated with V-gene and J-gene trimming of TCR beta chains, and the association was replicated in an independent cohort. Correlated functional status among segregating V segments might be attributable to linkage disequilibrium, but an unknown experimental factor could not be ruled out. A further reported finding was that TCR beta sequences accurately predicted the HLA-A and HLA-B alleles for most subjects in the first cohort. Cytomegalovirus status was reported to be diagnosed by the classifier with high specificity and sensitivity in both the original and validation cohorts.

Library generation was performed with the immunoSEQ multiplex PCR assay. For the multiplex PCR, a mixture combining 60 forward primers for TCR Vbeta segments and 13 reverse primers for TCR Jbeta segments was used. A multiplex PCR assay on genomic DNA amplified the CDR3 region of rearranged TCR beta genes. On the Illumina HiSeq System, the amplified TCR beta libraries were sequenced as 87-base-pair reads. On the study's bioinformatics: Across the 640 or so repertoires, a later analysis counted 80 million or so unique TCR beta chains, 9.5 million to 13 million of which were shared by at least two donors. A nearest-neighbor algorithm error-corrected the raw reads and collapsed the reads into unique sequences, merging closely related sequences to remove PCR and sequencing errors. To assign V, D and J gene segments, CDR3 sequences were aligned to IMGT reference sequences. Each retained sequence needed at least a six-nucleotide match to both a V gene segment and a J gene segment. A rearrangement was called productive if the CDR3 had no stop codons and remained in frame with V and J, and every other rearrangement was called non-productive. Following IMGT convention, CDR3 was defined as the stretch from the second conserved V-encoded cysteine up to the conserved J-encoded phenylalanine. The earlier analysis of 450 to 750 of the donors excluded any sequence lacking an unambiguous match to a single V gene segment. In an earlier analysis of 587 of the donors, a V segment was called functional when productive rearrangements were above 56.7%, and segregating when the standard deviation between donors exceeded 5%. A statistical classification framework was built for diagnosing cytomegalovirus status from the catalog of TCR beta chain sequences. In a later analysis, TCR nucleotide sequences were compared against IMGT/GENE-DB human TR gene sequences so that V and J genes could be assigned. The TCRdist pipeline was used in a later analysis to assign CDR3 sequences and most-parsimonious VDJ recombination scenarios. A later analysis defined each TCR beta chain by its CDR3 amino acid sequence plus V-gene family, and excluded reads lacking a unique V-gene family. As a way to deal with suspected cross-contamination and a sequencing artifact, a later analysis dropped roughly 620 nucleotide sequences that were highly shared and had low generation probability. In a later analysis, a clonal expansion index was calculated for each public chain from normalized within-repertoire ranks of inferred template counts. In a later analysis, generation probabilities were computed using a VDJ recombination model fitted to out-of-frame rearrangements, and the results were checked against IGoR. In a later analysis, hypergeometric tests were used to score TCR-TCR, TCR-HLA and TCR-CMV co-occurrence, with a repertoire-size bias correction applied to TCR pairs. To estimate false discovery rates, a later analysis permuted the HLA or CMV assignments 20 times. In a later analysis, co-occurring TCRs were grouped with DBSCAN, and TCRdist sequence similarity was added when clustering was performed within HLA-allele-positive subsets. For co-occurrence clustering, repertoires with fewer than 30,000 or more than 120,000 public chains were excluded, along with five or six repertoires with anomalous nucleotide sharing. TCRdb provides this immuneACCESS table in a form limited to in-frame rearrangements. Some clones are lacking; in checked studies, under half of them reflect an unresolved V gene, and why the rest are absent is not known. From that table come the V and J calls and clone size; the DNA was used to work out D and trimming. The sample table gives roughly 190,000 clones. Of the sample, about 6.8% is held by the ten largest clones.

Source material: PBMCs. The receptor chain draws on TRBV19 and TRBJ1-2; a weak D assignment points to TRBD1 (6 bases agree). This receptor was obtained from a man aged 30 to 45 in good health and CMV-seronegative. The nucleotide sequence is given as TGTGCCAGTAGTATCGCCGGGGGGCGGGAGGATGGCTACACCTTC. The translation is CASSIAGGREDGYTF. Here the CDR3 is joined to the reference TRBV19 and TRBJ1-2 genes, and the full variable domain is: DGGITQSPKYLFRKEGQNVTLSCEQNLNHDAMYWYRQDPGQGLRLIYYSQIVNDFQKGDIAEGYSVSREKKESFPLTVTSAQKNPTAFYLCASSIAGGREDGYTFGSGTRLTVV.